The next 21 T cell receptor beta chains were all read from a single sample in a study of shared clonotypes between healthy human individuals. Some clones are missing from TCRdb's copy, which holds only in-frame ones; the method was immunoSEQ multiplex PCR. The table lists roughly 96,000 clones, around 43% of them singletons. The source material was PBMCs. The receptor source for this set is a woman between 40 and 55 years old in good health. Some clones in this sample may be carry-over from other donors' samples.

This clone has just a few counts. The chain is built from TRBV7-9 and TRBJ2-2; tentative D call: TRBD2 (6 bases). Looked up from germline, CDR1 is SEHNR and CDR2 is FQNEAQ (reference sequence). V was trimmed by 7 bases and J by 2 bases, leaving 14 bases between them. CDR3 size: 15 residues. Here the CDR3 reads CASTSRAGNTGELFF. The CDR3 DNA is TGTGCCAGCACCAGTAGGGCGGGAAACACCGGGGAGCTGTTTTTT.

There are a few counts of this clone. The chain is built from TRBV6-5 and TRBJ2-2; the D gene is possibly TRBD1 (6 bases). The CDR3 has 16 amino acids. Germline V lookup: CDR1 MNHEY, CDR2 SVGAGI. Trimming stripped 0 bases from V and 2 bases from J, with 10 bases between. The CDR3 DNA sequence: TGTGCCAGCAGTTACTCCCGGGGACATAACACCGGGGAGCTGTTTTTT. Translation gives CASSYSRGHNTGELFF.

The chain links TRBV7-9 to TRBJ2-5; 11 positions match TRBD2. CDR1 is SEHNR, CDR2 FQNEAQ, per germline (reference sequence). The J segment lost 4 bases and the V segment lost 1 base, leaving 2 bases of the junction unmatched. This CDR3 contains 15 residues. CDR3 loop: CASSLVGLAGETQYF. In DNA, the CDR3 is TGTGCCAGCAGCTTAGTTGGACTAGCGGGAGAGACCCAGTACTTC.

The J gene is TRBJ2-5, the V gene TRBV7-2, with TRBD1 matching over 7 bases. The J call may be incorrect, as the DNA end agrees better with TRBJ2-7. Germline lookup yields CDR1 SGHTA and CDR2 FQGNSA. The length of the CDR3 is 15 residues. The CDR3 here is CASSIRDSMSYEQYF. The CDR3 DNA follows: TGTGCCAGCAGCATCCGGGACAGTATGTCCTACGAGCAGTACTTC.

CDR3 DNA sequence: TGTGCCTTCAACTCACAAGAGACCCAGTACTTC. It translates to CAFNSQETQYF. The chain uses TRBV30 and TRBJ2-5; D gene unclear. Germline V gene lookup returns CDR1 GTSNPN and CDR2 SVGIG (reference sequence). Trimming shortened V by 7 bases and J by 2 bases, and 8 bases separated the two germline ends. The length of the CDR3 is 11 residues.

This clone was seen at least ten times. The chain combines TRBV28 with TRBJ1-2; perhaps TRBD1 as D (5 bases). The germline V and J ends were trimmed by 6 bases and 4 bases, with 12 bases remaining between them. The germline gives CDR1 MDHEN, CDR2 SYDVKM. The CDR3 loop spans 13 amino acids. The CDR3 is CASRIRDLYGYTF. Written as DNA, the CDR3 is TGTGCCAGCAGGATCCGGGACCTCTATGGCTACACCTTC.

This chain connects TRBV28 to TRBJ2-7; D unclear. Trimming took 2 bases from V and 4 from J, leaving 12 bases between them. The CDR3 consists of 14 residues. CDR1 is MDHEN and CDR2 is SYDVKM in the germline V gene. The CDR3 coding sequence is TGTGCCAGCAGTTTAGGTCAGGTGGGGTACGAGCAGTACTTC. Translating it yields CASSLGQVGYEQYF.

The V call is TRBV29-1, the J call TRBJ1-3; D gene ambiguous. The CDR3 extends over 13 amino acids. Germline V gene lookup returns CDR1 SQVTM and CDR2 ANQGSEA. The ends were cut back, 4 bases at V and 0 bases at J, with 7 bases in the middle. CDR3 residues: CSVGSSSGNTIYF. The CDR3 DNA reads as TGCAGCGTTGGAAGCAGCTCTGGAAACACCATATATTTT.

On this clone: This could be a read error, since a much larger clone is one nucleotide away. CDR3: CTSSLWKTPYEQYF. In DNA form, the CDR3 reads TGTACCAGCAGTTTATGGAAAACACCCTACGAGCAGTACTTC. The chain links TRBV28 to TRBJ2-7; D is undetermined. The length of the CDR3 is 14 residues. Germline-derived CDR1 and CDR2 are MDHEN and SYDVKM.

The chain joins TRBV4-1 to TRBJ1-4, with 7 positions matching TRBD1. The length of the CDR3 is 16 residues. Germline V gene sequence: CDR1 MGHRA, CDR2 YSYEKL. The junction had 13 bases not matched to a gene; V was cut back by 4 bases and J by 8 bases. The CDR3 DNA is TGCGCCAGCAGCCCCTCACAGGGGTGGTTGGGCGAAAAACTGTTTTTT. This translates into CASSPSQGWLGEKLFF.

The J gene is TRBJ1-4, the V gene TRBV7-2; a possible D gene is TRBD1 (6 bases). V was trimmed by 3 bases and J by 4 bases, leaving 12 bases between them. The CDR3 is 15 residues long. The germline gives CDR1 SGHTA, CDR2 FQGNSA. In nucleotides, the CDR3 is TGTGCCAGCAGCTTCCAGGGGACCGATAATGAAAAACTGTTTTTT. Its translation: CASSFQGTDNEKLFF.

The sample holds many counts of this clone. Other DNA variants within this sample encode the same CDR3. This chain joins TRBV30 and TRBJ2-5, with D perhaps matching TRBD2 (6 bases). The CDR3 has 18 amino acids. Germline assignment: CDR1 GTSNPN and CDR2 SVGIG (reference sequence). V dropped 3 bases and J dropped 4 bases, with 27 bases sitting between them. CDR3: CAWREPRKGGRSAETQYF. The CDR3 nucleotides are TGTGCCTGGAGGGAACCCAGGAAGGGAGGCCGTAGCGCAGAGACCCAGTACTTC.

This clone was picked up one time. A much larger clone differs from this one at a single base, so this may be a read error. Other DNA sequences in this sample translate to the same CDR3. V gene TRBV30 combines with J gene TRBJ1-5; D is unclear. The CDR3 is 12 amino acids. The germline V gene encodes CDR1 GTSNPN and CDR2 SVGIG (reference sequence). The V end was cut by 1 base, the J end by 4 bases, with 5 bases between. The CDR3 is CAWSGGNQPQHF. As DNA, the CDR3 is TGTGCCTGGAGTGGCGGTAATCAGCCCCAGCATTTT.

This rearrangement joins TRBV11-1 to TRBJ2-7, with TRBD2 matching over 9 bases. Germline V gives CDR1 SGHAT, CDR2 FQDESV (reference sequence). This CDR3 region has 15 residues. The trim removed 4 bases at V and 3 bases at J, leaving 7 bases unmatched. The CDR3 bases are TGTGCCAGCAGCTCGAAGACTAGCGGAGACTACGAGCAGTACTTC. Translation: CASSSKTSGDYEQYF.

V usage is TRBV9 and J usage is TRBJ2-1, with D possibly matching TRBD2 (5 bases). The CDR3 spans 14 residues. Trimming shortened V by 4 bases and J by 2 bases, and 10 bases separated the two germline ends. Germline V gives CDR1 SGDLS, CDR2 YYNGEE. The CDR3 coding sequence is TGTGCCAGCAGCCCTTACGGGACCTACAATGAGCAGTTCTTC. As protein: CASSPYGTYNEQFF.

This clone was detected ten times or more. This sequence joins TRBV20-1 and TRBJ2-1; D not certain. Deletions cut 5 bases from V and 6 bases from J, with 8 bases between. The CDR3 loop spans 11 amino acids. CDR1 DFQATT and CDR2 SNEGSKA come from the germline V gene (reference sequence). The CDR3 nucleotides are TGCAGTGCTCGCGCCCTCAATGAGCAGTTCTTC. It specifies CSARALNEQFF.

The chain joins TRBV29-1 to TRBJ2-7; 9 nucleotides match TRBD1. Losses at the gene ends were 1 base for V and 4 bases for J; bases not matched to a gene: 2. The CDR3 extends over 13 amino acids. Germline V lookup: CDR1 SQVTM, CDR2 ANQGSEA. The CDR3 coding sequence is TGCAGCGTTGAAGGGACAGGGGAGTACGAGCAGTACTTC. Translation: CSVEGTGEYEQYF.

The chain recombines TRBV5-6 with TRBJ1-1; D unclear. Looked up from germline, CDR1 is SGHDT and CDR2 is YYEEEE. This CDR3 comprises 16 residues. Trimming stripped 2 bases from V and 0 bases from J, with 14 bases between. In DNA, the CDR3 is TGTGCCAGCAGCTTATTGAGCAGAAACATGAACACTGAAGCTTTCTTT. Protein: CASSLLSRNMNTEAFF.

The J gene is TRBJ2-7, the V gene TRBV30; D is perhaps TRBD1 or TRBD2 (6 bases each). The CDR3 extends over 12 amino acids. V lost 2 bases to trimming and J lost 7 bases, with 12 bases between them. Per germline, CDR1 GTSNPN and CDR2 SVGIG (reference sequence). CDR3 nucleotide sequence: TGTGCCTGGAGTCGACAGGCGGGAGAGCAGTACTTC. This translates into CAWSRQAGEQYF. The full variable domain, completed using reference TRBV30 and TRBJ2-7, is SQTIHQWPATLVQPVGSPLSLECTVEGTSNPNLYWYRQAAGRGLQLLFYSVGIGQISSEVPQNLSASRPQDRQFILSSKKLLLSDSGFYLCAWSRQAGEQYFGPGTRLTVT.

The CDR3 loop reads CASSIGTLHTEAFF. The CDR3 DNA sequence: TGCGCCAGCAGCATAGGGACACTTCACACTGAAGCTTTCTTT. The rearrangement joins TRBV5-1 to TRBJ1-1, with a possible D match to TRBD1 (6 bases). Germline V CDR1 and CDR2: SGHRS, YFSETQ. Trimming took 4 bases from V and 3 from J, leaving 13 bases between them. The CDR3 length is 14 residues.

In this sample, this clone turned up many times. The chain combines TRBV30 with TRBJ2-3; 7 bases fit TRBD2. The CDR3 runs to 13 residues. Germline CDR1 and CDR2: GTSNPN and SVGIG (reference sequence). The V gene end was trimmed by 7 bases and the J gene end by 2 bases; junction bases not matched to a gene: 6. The CDR3 loop is CAFRGLDTDTQYF. In DNA form, the CDR3 reads TGTGCCTTTCGAGGACTAGACACAGATACGCAGTATTTT.